This TCR beta chain was captured by sequencing in a study (dated by TCRdb to the early 2010s). Relative to its sample, this clonotype is medium-sized (0.01 to 0.1%). The target of this receptor is not known. No base-level quality is on record; no much larger clone is a single base apart. Sequencing instrument: Illumina Genome Analyzer IIx. TCRdb itself trimmed the public reads at Q25 with fastp, ran MiXCR and retained productive beta chains. Every distinct CDR3 protein forms one entry, paired with its most common genes and DNA. For this sample the table gives 7,100 or so distinct CDR3 sequences, of which under 35% were detected only once. The ten largest make up 22% of the sample. V lost 0 bases and J lost 7 bases, and the count of bases not matched to a germline gene is 6. From the germline V gene, CDR1 is ENHRY and CDR2 is SYGVKD. The CDR3 has 15 amino acids, counting the end cysteine and phenylalanine. Just the 45-base CDR3 DNA is kept, in frame starting at base 1.

The TCR originated in a human donor. Sequencing was done on a sample of blood. This sequence uses TRBV10-3 and TRBJ2-1; TRBD2 aligns with 7 central bases. The DNA sequence is TGTGCCATCAGTGAGTCGTACGGGGGGTCGAATGAGCAGTTCTTC. It is translated as CAISESYGGSNEQFF.